This passage covers 9 T cell receptor beta chains from one sample sequenced in a study of OX40 agonist ivuxolimab in advanced cancers. Measured with immunoSEQ multiplex PCR; TCRdb has only the in-frame clones, and not every one. The data show around 67,000 clones, about 88% seen once. Sequenced material: CD4+ or CD8+ T cells sorted from blood, taken in a trial of the OX40 agonist ivuxolimab. These receptors were taken from an adult with an advanced solid tumor such as melanoma, head and neck, liver or kidney cancer.

The chain employs TRBV11-2 and TRBJ2-7, with D unclear. CDR1 is SGHAT, CDR2 FQNNGV, per germline. V was pared by 1 base and J by 7 bases, with 8 bases between. The CDR3 has 12 amino acids. The CDR3 region is CASSLGRWEQYF. The CDR3 nucleotides read TGTGCCAGCAGCTTAGGCCGGTGGGAGCAGTACTTC.

The chain has TRBV11-3 and TRBJ2-1, with TRBD2 matching over 11 bases. Per germline, CDR1 SGHNT and CDR2 YENEEA. This CDR3 comprises 20 residues. V shed 0 bases and J 0 bases; nucleotides not matched to a gene: 10. The CDR3 DNA sequence: TGTGCCAGCAGCTTAGAATTAGCGGGAGGGAATGGGTTCTCCTACAATGAGCAGTTCTTC. This translates into CASSLELAGGNGFSYNEQFF.

The CDR3 protein is CASSATASGNTIYF. The DNA for the CDR3 is TGTGCCAGCAGTGCTACAGCTTCTGGAAACACCATATATTTT. This chain links TRBV9 with TRBJ1-3; no firm D call. There are 14 residues in the CDR3. Germline-derived CDR1 and CDR2 are SGDLS and YYNGEE. Between the trimmed V and J ends, which lost 5 bases and 1 base, there was a span of 10 bases.

The chain has TRBV4-2 and TRBJ2-7; 11 bases are shared with TRBD1. The germline V gene has CDR1 LGHNA and CDR2 YNFKEQ. V shed 2 bases and J 7 bases; nucleotides not matched to a gene: 4. The CDR3 has 14 residues. DNA for the CDR3: TGTGCCAGCAGCCAACCGGGACAGGGGGGGGAGCAGTACTTC. Its protein product is CASSQPGQGGEQYF.

The CDR3 DNA follows: TGTGCCAGCAGCAAGCCGGCCAGCTCCTACGAGCAGTACTTC. Protein product: CASSKPASSYEQYF. The J gene is TRBJ2-7, the V gene TRBV9; no reliable D call. Germline V gene lookup returns CDR1 SGDLS and CDR2 YYNGEE. Trimming stripped 4 bases from V and 0 bases from J, with 11 bases between. This CDR3 region has 14 residues.

The rearrangement links TRBV19 to TRBJ1-1; D gene ambiguous. The CDR3 extends over 17 amino acids. In germline, CDR1 is LNHDA, CDR2 SQIVND (reference sequence). The germline V and J ends were trimmed by 1 base and 2 bases, with 17 bases remaining between them. CDR3 in DNA: TGTGCCAGTAGTATAGCCACCTCAGTCGGGCGTAACACTGAAGCTTTCTTT. Translation gives CASSIATSVGRNTEAFF.

The chain combines TRBV7-8 with TRBJ1-2, with no clear D. Germline lookup yields CDR1 SGHVS and CDR2 FQNEAQ. The V end was cut by 1 base, the J end by 3 bases, with 9 bases between. The CDR3 is 14 amino acids. CDR3 DNA sequence: TGTGCCAGCAGCTTAGATCCGGAGTACTATGGCTACACCTTC. Protein product: CASSLDPEYYGYTF.

The J gene is TRBJ1-2, the V gene TRBV2, with a weak D call TRBD1 (5 bases). This CDR3 spans 11 amino acids. Trimming left V 10 bases short and J 4 bases short, with 10 bases between. The germline CDR1 and CDR2 sequences are SNHLY and FYNNEI. This chain's CDR3 is CATGGGYGYTF. CDR3 nucleotide sequence: TGTGCCACCGGGGGGGGCTATGGCTACACCTTC.

The V call is TRBV6-5, the J call TRBJ1-5; TRBD1 might be the D (6 bases). CDR1 is MNHEY, CDR2 SVGAGI, per germline. Trimming stripped 8 bases from V and 7 bases from J, with 9 bases between. This CDR3 region has 11 residues. CDR3 sequence (DNA): TGTGCCAGCGGACAGTTCCAGCCCCAGCATTTT. It codes for CASGQFQPQHF.